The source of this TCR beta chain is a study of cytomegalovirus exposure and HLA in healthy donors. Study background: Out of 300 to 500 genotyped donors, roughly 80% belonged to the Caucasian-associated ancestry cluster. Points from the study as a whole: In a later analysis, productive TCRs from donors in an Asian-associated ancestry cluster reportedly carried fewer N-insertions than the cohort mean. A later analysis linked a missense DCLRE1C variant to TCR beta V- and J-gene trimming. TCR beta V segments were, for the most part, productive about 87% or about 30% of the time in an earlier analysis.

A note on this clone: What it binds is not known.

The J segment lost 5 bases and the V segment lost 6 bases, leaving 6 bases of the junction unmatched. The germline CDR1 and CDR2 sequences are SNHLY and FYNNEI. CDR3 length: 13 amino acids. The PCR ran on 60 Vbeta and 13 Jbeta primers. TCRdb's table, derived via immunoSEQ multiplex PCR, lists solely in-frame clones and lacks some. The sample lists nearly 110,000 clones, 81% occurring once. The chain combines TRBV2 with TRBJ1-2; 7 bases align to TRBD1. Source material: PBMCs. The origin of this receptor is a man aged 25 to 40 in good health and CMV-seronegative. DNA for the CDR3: TGTGCCAGCAGGCCGGGACAGACATATGGCTACACCTTC. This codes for CASRPGQTYGYTF.